Listed below are T cell receptor beta chains from one sample, sequenced in a study of long-term antiretroviral therapy in people with HIV. Repertoires were generated with immunoSEQ multiplex PCR, while TCRdb's copy carries only in-frame clones and drops some. Of about 26,000 clones listed, around 83% are singletons. Sample: unsorted PBMCs, taken roughly 2.7 years after starting antiretroviral therapy. These TCRs come from a man aged 40-55 years with HIV. The CDR3 runs from the conserved cysteine through the conserved F or W. A D gene is named only where the DNA matches it firmly. A clone size is listed for some rows: how often the clone was seen (once, few, many), or a class if it is expanded.

v_call	clone_size	d_call	j_call	cdr3_nt	cdr3_aa
TRBV6-5	-	-	TRBJ2-1	TGTGCCAGCACCACGGTGGATGAGCAGTTCTTC	CASTTVDEQFF
TRBV11-2	-	-	TRBJ2-7	TGTGCCAGCAGCTTAACAGGCTCCCTCTCCTACGAGCAGTACTTC	CASSLTGSLSYEQYF
TRBV6-5	-	-	TRBJ1-1	TGTGCCAGCAGCCAACCCCCGGGACAAGGTGAAGCTTTCTTT	CASSQPPGQGEAFF
TRBV28	-	-	TRBJ2-1	TGTGCCAGCAGTTTAATGGCCAACAATGAGCAGTTCTTC	CASSLMANNEQFF
TRBV5-4	-	-	TRBJ2-3	TGTGCCAGCAGCTCCCTGGCCGATACGCAGTATTTT	CASSSLADTQYF
TRBV2	-	-	TRBJ1-4	TGTGCCAGCAGTGTCGATACGGGCCAGATAAGAAATGAAAAACTGTTTTTT	CASSVDTGQIRNEKLFF
TRBV15	-	-	TRBJ2-1	TGTGCCACCAGCAGAGCAGGGTACTTGGGAAACAATGAGCAGTTCTTC	CATSRAGYLGNNEQFF
TRBV27	-	-	TRBJ2-7	TGTGCCAGCAGTTTATCTAGGTCCTACGAGCAGTACTTC	CASSLSRSYEQYF
TRBV7-2	-	TRBD2	TRBJ2-7	TGTGCCAGCAGCTTAGGTACTAGCGCCGCACCCTACGAGCAGTACTTC	CASSLGTSAAPYEQYF
TRBV14	-	-	TRBJ1-1	TGTGCCAGCAGCGCCAGCATGGGCACTGAAGCTTTCTTT	CASSASMGTEAFF
TRBV5-6	-	TRBD2	TRBJ2-1	TGTGCCAGCAGCCCCTTGAGGGGGGCGGGAGGGCGGAATGAGCAGTTCTTC	CASSPLRGAGGRNEQFF
TRBV6-1	-	-	TRBJ2-7	TGTGCCAGCAGTGAAGGAAAAACCTACGAGCAGTACTTC	CASSEGKTYEQYF
TRBV5-1	-	-	TRBJ2-5	TGCGCCAGCAGCCCTAGGCAGGATGGGTCCCAAGAGACCCAGTACTTC	CASSPRQDGSQETQYF
TRBV28	-	TRBD1	TRBJ1-5	TGTGCCAGCAGTTTCACAGGGGCTCATCAGCCCCAGCATTTT	CASSFTGAHQPQHF
TRBV6-5	-	-	TRBJ2-6	TGTGCCAGCAGTTCTGGGTCGTCTGGGGCCAACGTCCTGACTTTC	CASSSGSSGANVLTF
TRBV7-2	-	TRBD1	TRBJ1-2	TGTGCCAGCAGCTCGGGACAGGGGACTGGCTACACCTTC	CASSSGQGTGYTF
TRBV7-8	medium-sized	-	TRBJ2-2	TGTGCCAGCAGCCCTGGGGCATTTAGTAACACCGGGGAGCTGTTTTTT	CASSPGAFSNTGELFF
TRBV2	-	-	TRBJ2-2	TGTGCCAGCACCTCGGACAGAATTAACACCGGGGAGCTGTTTTTT	CASTSDRINTGELFF
TRBV10-3	-	-	TRBJ2-3	TGTGCCATCAAAGTCAGCCAAGATACGCAGTATTTT	CAIKVSQDTQYF
TRBV28	-	TRBD1	TRBJ1-1	TGTGCCAGCAGTTTACCGACAGGGGGCTTTACTGAAGCTTTCTTT	CASSLPTGGFTEAFF
TRBV30	-	TRBD1	TRBJ2-5	TGTGCCTGGAACAGGGGGCTTCACGAGACCCAGTACTTC	CAWNRGLHETQYF
TRBV10-3	-	-	TRBJ2-6	TGTGCCATCCCCCGGGGACGGAACTCTGGGGCCAACGTCCTGACTTTC	CAIPRGRNSGANVLTF
TRBV18	-	-	TRBJ2-4	TGTGCCAGCTCACCGGGCATGCAAAACATTCAGTACTTC	CASSPGMQNIQYF
TRBV6-1	-	-	TRBJ1-5	TGTGCCAGCAGTGATTGGATTCGGGGGATCAATCAGCCCCAGCATTTT	CASSDWIRGINQPQHF
TRBV6-5	-	-	TRBJ1-2	TGTGCCAGCAGTTACTCGACACCAGGGACTAAGGATGGCTACACCTTC	CASSYSTPGTKDGYTF
TRBV28	-	-	TRBJ2-2	TGTGCCAGCAGTTGGGGGGAGACTGACTCCAGGGAGCTGTTTTTT	CASSWGETDSRELFF
TRBV5-1	few	TRBD1	TRBJ1-5	TGCGCCAGCAGCTTAGGGGACAGAAATCAGCCCCAGCATTTT	CASSLGDRNQPQHF
TRBV5-5	-	-	TRBJ1-5	TGTGCCAGCAGCTTTTCGGATAGCAATCAGCCCCAGCATTTT	CASSFSDSNQPQHF
TRBV6-1	-	-	TRBJ2-6	TGTGCCAGCAGTGAAGTCTCTGGGGCCAACGTCCTGACTTTC	CASSEVSGANVLTF
TRBV5-6	-	-	TRBJ1-1	TGTGCCAGCAGCGCGGTCGGTGGGAGGAACACTGAAGCTTTCTTT	CASSAVGGRNTEAFF
TRBV28	-	-	TRBJ2-3	TGTGCCAGCAGTTTATGGTTTCGGAATGATACGCAGTATTTT	CASSLWFRNDTQYF
TRBV6-5	-	-	TRBJ2-1	TGTGCCAGCAGTTTCACAGTTTACAATGAGCAGTTCTTC	CASSFTVYNEQFF
TRBV5-5	few	TRBD1	TRBJ1-6	TGTGCCAGCAGCTTGGACAGGGGCGGTAATTCACCCCTCCACTTT	CASSLDRGGNSPLHF
TRBV2	few	TRBD1	TRBJ1-6	TGTGCCAGCAGTGAAGGGGGGACAGGGGCTGGACCCCTCCACTTT	CASSEGGTGAGPLHF
TRBV30	-	-	TRBJ1-5	TGTGCCTGGAGTGTAGGGGTGGATCAGCCCCAGCATTTT	CAWSVGVDQPQHF
TRBV28	-	TRBD1	TRBJ2-2	TGTGCCAGCAGTCCCCGACAGGGGTCCAACACCGGGGAGCTGTTTTTT	CASSPRQGSNTGELFF
TRBV7-7	-	-	TRBJ2-5	TGTGCTAGCAGCTTAGGGACCGCCACTTTCCAAGAGACCCAGTACTTC	CASSLGTATFQETQYF
TRBV6-5	-	-	TRBJ1-1	TGTGCCAGCAGTTACGCAGGGGTGAGCACTGAAGCTTTCTTT	CASSYAGVSTEAFF
TRBV5-1	-	TRBD2	TRBJ2-5	TGCGCCAGCATGGCGGGAGTCGTTCGAGAGACCCAGTACTTC	CASMAGVVRETQYF
TRBV27	-	TRBD1	TRBJ1-6	TGTGCCAGCAGTCGAAGGGGACAGTCGAGCTCCTATAATTCACCCCTCCACTTT	CASSRRGQSSSYNSPLHF
TRBV4-2	-	TRBD1	TRBJ2-5	TGTGCCAGCAGCCAAGATACAGGGGGCAAAGAGACCCAGTACTTC	CASSQDTGGKETQYF
TRBV2	once	-	TRBJ2-7	TGTGCCTCCGGGACGGGTAGGGACGAGCAGTACTTC	CASGTGRDEQYF
TRBV5-6	-	-	TRBJ2-2	TGTGCCAGCAGCTTGGCGACCGGGGAGCTGTTTTTT	CASSLATGELFF
TRBV11-3	-	-	TRBJ2-5	TGTGCCAGCAGCTTAGGGGGGTTTTTCGAGACCCAGTACTTC	CASSLGGFFETQYF
TRBV7-2	few	-	TRBJ2-7	TGTGCCAGCAGCTTAGACGACGCGGGGGCAACCTACGAGCAGTACTTC	CASSLDDAGATYEQYF
TRBV19	-	TRBD1	TRBJ2-7	TGTGCCAGTAGTAAGACAGGGGACGAGCAGTACTTC	CASSKTGDEQYF
TRBV19	-	TRBD2	TRBJ2-7	TGTGCCAGTAGTATCGAATGGGGAAGGGGCGGGAGGTTGCCCTACGAGCAGTACTTC	CASSIEWGRGGRLPYEQYF
TRBV19	-	-	TRBJ2-7	TGTGCCAGTAGTGAGGCAGCCCGGGACGAGCAGTACTTC	CASSEAARDEQYF
TRBV7-2	-	TRBD1	TRBJ2-3	TGTGCCAGCAGCTTAGATCACAGGGGGCTGGATACGCAGTATTTT	CASSLDHRGLDTQYF
TRBV10-3	once	TRBD1	TRBJ2-5	TGTGCCATCAGCGGGACAGACCAAGAGACCCAGTACTTC	CAISGTDQETQYF
TRBV10-3	-	-	TRBJ2-5	TGTGCCATCAGGGACTACGAAGAGACCCAGTACTTC	CAIRDYEETQYF
TRBV5-1	-	TRBD1	TRBJ2-2	TGCGCCAGCAGCTTAGCCGGACAGGAATACCCCGGGGAGCTGTTTTTT	CASSLAGQEYPGELFF